Shown below are 20 T cell receptor beta chains from a single sample sequenced in a study of blood T cells in healthy people across ages. PCR was performed a second time for roughly 7 to 12 cycles using a sample-barcoded 5' primer and a J-beta primer mix. TCRdb used MiXCR to reprocess the 5' RACE reads, holding one entry per CDR3 protein. This repertoire shows some 700,000 distinct CDR3 sequences, approximately 39% found once; its top ten account for approximately 22%. The specimen was blood. These receptors were collected from a woman aged 60-75 years in good health.

The rearrangement joins TRBV12-3 or TRBV12-4 to TRBJ2-4; 10 bases match TRBD1. The J call is in doubt because the DNA end fits TRBJ2-7 better. The CDR3 loop spans 12 amino acids. The DNA for the CDR3 is TGTGCCGGCGGGACAGGGGTTCGCGAGCAGTACTTC. Amino acid sequence: CAGGTGVREQYF.

In this sample, this clonotype turned up a few times. The chain joins TRBV10-3 to TRBJ2-1, with D tentatively TRBD1 or TRBD2 (5 bases each). The germline V gene has CDR1 ENHRY and CDR2 SYGVKD. The CDR3 has 15 amino acids. V gave up 2 bases and J gave up 7 bases, with 15 bases separating them. CDR3 region: CAISESILEGNEQFF. The DNA of the CDR3 is TGTGCCATCAGTGAGAGTATCCTTGAGGGGAATGAGCAGTTCTTC.

V usage is TRBV20-1 and J usage is TRBJ2-7; 9 bases line up with TRBD2. The CDR3 extends over 14 amino acids. V trimming: 2 bases; J trimming: 7 bases; junction bases outside the gene matches: 9. Germline V gene data show CDR1 as DFQATT and CDR2 as SNEGSKA (reference sequence). CDR3 amino acids: CSARLAGLNNEQYF. As DNA, the CDR3 is TGCAGTGCTAGACTAGCGGGACTAAACAATGAGCAGTACTTC.

The rearrangement links TRBV15 to TRBJ2-4; no reliable D call. The DNA end is a closer match to TRBJ2-5, so the J assignment may be wrong. Germline V gives CDR1 LNHNV, CDR2 YYDKDF (reference sequence). The CDR3 length is 16 residues. For the CDR3, the DNA is TGTGCCACCAGCAGAGAAGAGGCATTTAACCAAGAGACCCAGTACTTC. Residues: CATSREEAFNQETQYF.

This chain links TRBV5-1 with TRBJ1-1, with 9 bases fitting TRBD1. Germline CDR1 reads SGHRS; CDR2 reads YFSETQ. The trim removed 4 bases at V and 6 bases at J, leaving 7 bases unmatched. There are 14 residues in the CDR3. The DNA for the CDR3 is TGCGCCAGCAGCGGGATGGACAGGGGCTCTGAAGCTTTCTTT. Translating gives CASSGMDRGSEAFF.

The chain couples TRBV6-6 to TRBJ1-2; D not certain. Per germline, CDR1 MNHNY and CDR2 SVGAGI (reference sequence). CDR3 length: 16 residues. Trimming removed 5 bases at V and 3 bases at J, with 19 bases between. The CDR3 region has the DNA TGTGCCAGCAGTCAGGAGTCGGGGTACGACCACTATGGCTACACCTTC. Amino acids: CASSQESGYDHYGYTF.

This clonotype showed up many times. The chain has TRBV10-3 and TRBJ2-1; no clear D gene. The V end was cut by 5 bases, the J end by 0 bases, with 14 bases between. The CDR3 has 16 residues. The germline CDR1 and CDR2 sequences are ENHRY and SYGVKD. The CDR3 spells CAISFIQASSYNEQFF. The CDR3 DNA sequence: TGTGCCATCAGTTTTATCCAGGCGAGCTCCTACAATGAGCAGTTCTTC.

V usage is TRBV7-2 and J usage is TRBJ2-1; 10 positions match TRBD2. CDR1 SGHTA and CDR2 FQGNSA come from the germline V gene. The CDR3 runs 14 residues. The V and J ends lost 6 bases and 10 bases, in that order; junction bases with no gene match: 9. The CDR3 nucleotides are TGTGCCAGCAGACCTAGCGGGGGTGTGAACGAGCAGTTCTTC. Translating it yields CASRPSGGVNEQFF.

The gene calls are TRBV20-1 and TRBJ2-1; the match to TRBD1 covers 8 bases. V lost 3 bases to trimming and J lost 10 bases; unmatched junction nucleotides: 14. CDR3 size: 15 residues. Germline assignment: CDR1 DFQATT and CDR2 SNEGSKA (reference sequence). In nucleotides, the CDR3 is TGCAGTGCTAGGGGGGGACAGGCGAGCTCCTACGAGCAGTTCTTC. Translating gives CSARGGQASSYEQFF.

This clonotype was found a few times. This chain uses TRBV7-9 with TRBJ2-1; a weak D match, TRBD2 (5 bases). Deletions cut 5 bases from V and 8 bases from J, with 16 bases between. This CDR3 comprises 14 residues. Looked up from germline, CDR1 is SEHNR and CDR2 is FQNEAQ (reference sequence). This chain's CDR3 is CASSGGLGTHEQFF. The CDR3 DNA reads TGTGCCAGCAGCGGCGGGCTGGGAACCCATGAGCAGTTCTTC.

V usage is TRBV20-1 and J usage is TRBJ2-7; D possibly corresponds to TRBD2 (5 bases). Looked up from germline, CDR1 is DFQATT and CDR2 is SNEGSKA (reference sequence). This CDR3 has 11 amino acids. The germline V and J ends were trimmed by 5 bases and 2 bases, with 7 bases remaining between them. The CDR3 reads CSAFGAYEQYF. The DNA for the CDR3 is TGCAGTGCTTTCGGGGCCTACGAGCAGTACTTC.

This clonotype occurred a few times. This chain links TRBV28 with TRBJ2-4; D possibly corresponds to TRBD2 (7 bases). The DNA end lines up better with TRBJ2-7; the J call may be wrong. From germline, CDR1 is MDHEN and CDR2 SYDVKM. The length of the CDR3 is 15 residues. CDR3 protein: CASSRGGALDYEQYF. The CDR3 nucleotides are TGTGCCAGCAGCAGAGGGGGGGCTCTGGACTACGAGCAGTACTTC.

Note on this clonotype: A much larger clone lies one base from this, so it may be a read error. V and J are TRBV9 and TRBJ2-7, with 8 bases fitting TRBD1. V shed 3 bases and J 4 bases; nucleotides not matched to a gene: 3. Germline loops: CDR1 SGDLS, CDR2 YYNGEE. The CDR3 consists of 13 residues. CDR3 amino acids: CASSGTGNYEQYF. Written as DNA, the CDR3 is TGTGCCAGCAGCGGGACAGGGAATTACGAGCAGTACTTC.

This clonotype showed up just a few times. The rearrangement uses TRBV27 and TRBJ1-1; D is possibly TRBD1 (6 bases). CDR3 length equals 16 residues. Trimming pared 1 base from V and 3 bases from J, leaving 15 bases between. The germline V gene has CDR1 MNHEY and CDR2 SMNVEV (reference sequence). CDR3 bases: TGTGCCAGCAGTTTATTCGACGGGGGGCGTGACACTGAAGCTTTCTTT. Translation gives CASSLFDGGRDTEAFF.

This clonotype was observed a handful of times. The V gene is TRBV2, the J gene TRBJ1-5; D call uncertain. The CDR3 contains 12 residues. In germline, CDR1 is SNHLY, CDR2 FYNNEI. V dropped 5 bases and J dropped 4 bases, with 6 bases sitting between them. The CDR3 here is CASSKQNQPQHF. The CDR3 DNA follows: TGTGCCAGCAGTAAACAGAATCAGCCCCAGCATTTT.

The sample holds many counts of this clonotype. The chain joins TRBV4-2 to TRBJ2-7; 7 nucleotides align to TRBD1. The CDR3 runs 16 residues. Germline assignment: CDR1 LGHNA and CDR2 YNFKEQ. The junction had 10 bases not matched to a gene; V was cut back by 3 bases and J by 2 bases. The CDR3 DNA is TGTGCCAGCAGCCAGGACAGGCCTGAAAACACCTACGAGCAGTACTTC. Translation gives CASSQDRPENTYEQYF.

The chain couples TRBV7-9 to TRBJ2-5, with D possibly called TRBD1 or TRBD2 (5 bases each). Germline V gives CDR1 SEHNR, CDR2 FQNEAQ (reference sequence). This CDR3 has 16 residues. V lost 5 bases, J lost 5 bases, and 21 bases lay in between. The CDR3 region has the DNA TGTGCCAGCAGCACCATTCACTCGGGATACAGGGAGACCCAGTACTTC. This translates into CASSTIHSGYRETQYF. Using reference TRBV7-9 and TRBJ2-5 for the parts outside the CDR3, the full variable domain is DTGVSQNPRHKITKRGQNVTFRCDPISEHNRLYWYRQTLGQGPEFLTYFQNEAQLEKSRLLSDRFSAERPKGSFSTLEIQRTEQGDSAMYLCASSTIHSGYRETQYFGPGTRLLVL.

As for this clonotype: At one end the junction does not follow the germline gene, possibly because of a read error. V is TRBV12-3 or TRBV12-4 and J is TRBJ2-1, with a possible D match to TRBD1 (7 bases). The CDR3 has 17 residues. Written as DNA, the CDR3 is TGTGCCAGCACCCAGGGGCAGGGGGGAAAATCCTACGATGAGCAGTTCTTC. Protein product: CASTQGQGGKSYDEQFF.

This clonotype was detected only a few times. The CDR3 coding sequence is TGTGCCAGCAGCTCTACGGGTATAGCCTATGGCTACACCTTC. Its protein product is CASSSTGIAYGYTF. V and J are TRBV2 and TRBJ1-2, with D hard to call. CDR3 size: 14 residues. Trimming pared 6 bases from V and 4 bases from J, leaving 15 bases between. CDR1 SNHLY and CDR2 FYNNEI come from the germline V gene.

The chain couples TRBV25-1 to TRBJ2-7, with 7 bases lining up with TRBD1. Matching the DNA end better, TRBJ2-5 makes the J call doubtful. Germline V CDR1 and CDR2: MGHDK, SYGVNS. The CDR3 loop spans 15 amino acids. This CDR3 is CASSEPGTVRETQYF. CDR3 DNA sequence: TGTGCCAGCAGTGAACCCGGGACAGTCCGGGAGACCCAGTACTTC.